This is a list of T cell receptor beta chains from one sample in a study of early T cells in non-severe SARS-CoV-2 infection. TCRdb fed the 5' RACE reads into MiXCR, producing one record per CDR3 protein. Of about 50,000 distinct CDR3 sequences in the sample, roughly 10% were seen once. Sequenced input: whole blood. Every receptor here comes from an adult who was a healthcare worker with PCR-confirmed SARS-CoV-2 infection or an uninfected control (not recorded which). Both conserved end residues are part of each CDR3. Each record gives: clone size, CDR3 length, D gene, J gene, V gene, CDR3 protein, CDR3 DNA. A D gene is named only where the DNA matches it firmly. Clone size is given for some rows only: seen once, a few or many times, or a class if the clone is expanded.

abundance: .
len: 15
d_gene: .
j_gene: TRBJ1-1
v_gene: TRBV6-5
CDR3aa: CASSYAQVVNTEAFF
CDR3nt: TGTGCCAGCAGTTACGCACAGGTGGTGAACACTGAAGCTTTCTTT

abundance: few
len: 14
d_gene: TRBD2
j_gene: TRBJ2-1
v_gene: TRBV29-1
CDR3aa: CSAVGLAGDRIVFF
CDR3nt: TGCAGCGCCGTGGGACTAGCGGGAGACAGAATTGTGTTCTTC

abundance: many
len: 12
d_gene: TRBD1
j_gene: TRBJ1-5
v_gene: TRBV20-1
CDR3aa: CSAYRGDQPQHF
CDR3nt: TGCAGTGCTTACAGGGGCGACCAGCCCCAGCATTTT

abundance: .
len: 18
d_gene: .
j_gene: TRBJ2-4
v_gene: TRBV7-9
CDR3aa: CASSLAGTRERAKNIQYF
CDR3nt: TGTGCCAGCAGCTTAGCCGGGACACGGGAGCGGGCCAAAAACATTCAGTACTTC

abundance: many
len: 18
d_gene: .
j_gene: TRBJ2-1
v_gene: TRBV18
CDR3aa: CASSQVMIGGRSYNEQFF
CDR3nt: TGTGCCAGCTCACAGGTCATGATTGGCGGGCGTTCCTACAATGAGCAGTTCTTC

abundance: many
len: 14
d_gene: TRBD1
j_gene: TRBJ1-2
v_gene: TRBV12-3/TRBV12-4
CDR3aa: CASSSTDRGYGYTF
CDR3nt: TGTGCCAGCAGCTCTACCGACAGGGGCTATGGCTACACCTTC

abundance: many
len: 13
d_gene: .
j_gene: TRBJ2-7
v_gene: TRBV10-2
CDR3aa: CASSPTTFYEQYF
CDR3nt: TGCGCCAGCAGCCCGACTACCTTCTACGAGCAGTACTTC

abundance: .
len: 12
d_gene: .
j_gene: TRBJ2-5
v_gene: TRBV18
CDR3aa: CASSQTDETQYF
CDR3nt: TGTGCCAGCTCACAGACAGACGAGACCCAGTACTTC

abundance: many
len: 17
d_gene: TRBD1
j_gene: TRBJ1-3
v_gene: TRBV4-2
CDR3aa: CASSQDWTGLSENTIYF
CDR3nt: TGTGCCAGCAGCCAAGATTGGACAGGCCTCTCTGAAAACACCATATATTTT

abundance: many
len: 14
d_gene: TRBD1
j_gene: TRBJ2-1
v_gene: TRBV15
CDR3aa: CATRSSDRDNEQFF
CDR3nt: TGTGCCACCAGATCGTCAGACAGGGACAATGAGCAGTTCTTC

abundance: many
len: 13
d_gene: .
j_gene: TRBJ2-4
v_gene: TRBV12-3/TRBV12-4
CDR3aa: CASTLLGVNIQYF
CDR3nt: TGTGCCAGCACCCTCCTCGGGGTCAACATTCAGTACTTC

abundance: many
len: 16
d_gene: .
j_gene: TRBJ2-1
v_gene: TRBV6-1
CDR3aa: CASSDVTALSYNEQFF
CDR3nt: TGTGCCAGCAGTGACGTAACAGCGTTATCCTACAATGAGCAGTTCTTC

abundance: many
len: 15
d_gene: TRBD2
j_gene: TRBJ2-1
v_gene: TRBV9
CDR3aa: CASSVVSGNGVEQFF
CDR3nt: TGTGCCAGCAGCGTAGTTAGCGGGAATGGGGTTGAGCAGTTCTTC

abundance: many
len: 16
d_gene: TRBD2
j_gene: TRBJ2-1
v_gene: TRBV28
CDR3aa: CASSLFAGGSYNEQFF
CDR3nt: TGTGCCAGCAGTTTATTTGCGGGAGGATCCTACAATGAGCAGTTCTTC

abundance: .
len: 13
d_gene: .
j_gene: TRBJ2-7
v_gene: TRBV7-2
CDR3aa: CASSLVLGYEQYF
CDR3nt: TGTGCCAGCAGCTTAGTGTTGGGATACGAGCAGTACTTC

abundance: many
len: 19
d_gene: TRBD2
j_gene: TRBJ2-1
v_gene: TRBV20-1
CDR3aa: CSAGSPGLAGGLSYNEQFF
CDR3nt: TGCAGTGCAGGGAGCCCGGGACTAGCGGGAGGTCTCTCCTACAATGAGCAGTTCTTC

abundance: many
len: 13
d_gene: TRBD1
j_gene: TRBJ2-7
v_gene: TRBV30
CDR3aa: CAWSVGTAYEQYF
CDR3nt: TGTGCCTGGAGTGTGGGGACAGCCTACGAGCAGTACTTC

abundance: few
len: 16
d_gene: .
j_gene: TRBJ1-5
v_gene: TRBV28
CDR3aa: CANKRGPTPSNQPQHF
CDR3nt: TGTGCCAACAAAAGAGGGCCGACCCCTAGCAATCAGCCCCAGCATTTT

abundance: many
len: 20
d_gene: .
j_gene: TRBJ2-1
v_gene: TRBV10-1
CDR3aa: CASSLAWGRASAEPYNEQFF
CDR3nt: TGCGCCAGCAGTCTAGCTTGGGGTCGCGCTAGCGCCGAACCCTACAATGAGCAGTTCTTC

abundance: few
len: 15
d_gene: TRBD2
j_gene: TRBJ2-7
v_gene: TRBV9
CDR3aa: CASSVAGTSGYEQYF
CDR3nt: TGTGCCAGCAGCGTAGCGGGGACTAGCGGATACGAGCAGTACTTC

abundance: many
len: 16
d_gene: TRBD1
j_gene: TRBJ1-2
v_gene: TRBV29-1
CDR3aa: CSVAGTEYSGNYGYTF
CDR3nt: TGCAGCGTTGCCGGGACAGAATATAGTGGGAACTATGGCTACACCTTC

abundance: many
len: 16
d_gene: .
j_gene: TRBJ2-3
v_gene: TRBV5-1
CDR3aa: CASSLEGEGSTDTQYF
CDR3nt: TGCGCCAGCAGCTTGGAGGGGGAGGGTTCCACAGATACGCAGTATTTT

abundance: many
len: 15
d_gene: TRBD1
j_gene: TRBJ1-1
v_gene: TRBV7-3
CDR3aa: CASSLKQGGNTEAFF
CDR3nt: TGTGCCAGCAGCTTAAAGCAGGGGGGAAACACTGAAGCTTTCTTT

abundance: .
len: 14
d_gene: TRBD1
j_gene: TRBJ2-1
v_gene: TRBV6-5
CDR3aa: CASSPGGRYNEQFF
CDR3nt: TGTGCCAGCAGCCCAGGGGGCCGATACAATGAGCAGTTCTTC

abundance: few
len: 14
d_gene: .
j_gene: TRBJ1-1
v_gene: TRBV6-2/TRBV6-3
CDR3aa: CASSADSMNTEAFF
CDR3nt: TGTGCCAGCAGTGCGGACAGCATGAACACTGAAGCTTTCTTT

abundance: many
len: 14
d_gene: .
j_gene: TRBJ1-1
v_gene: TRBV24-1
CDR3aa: CATSDPSISTEAFF
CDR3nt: TGTGCCACCAGTGACCCTTCAATATCGACTGAAGCTTTCTTT

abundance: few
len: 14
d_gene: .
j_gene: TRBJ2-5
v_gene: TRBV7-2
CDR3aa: CASSLGGPPWTQYF
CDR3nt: TGTGCCAGCAGCTTAGGGGGTCCGCCATGGACCCAGTACTTC

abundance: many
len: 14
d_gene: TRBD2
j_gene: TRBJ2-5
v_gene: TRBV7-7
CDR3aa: CASSPLAGTETQYF
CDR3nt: TGTGCCAGCAGCCCCCTAGCGGGAACAGAGACCCAGTACTTC

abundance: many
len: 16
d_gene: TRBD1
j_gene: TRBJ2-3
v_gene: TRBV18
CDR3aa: CASSPTGQGASDTQYF
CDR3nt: TGTGCCAGCTCACCTACGGGACAGGGGGCATCGGATACGCAGTATTTT

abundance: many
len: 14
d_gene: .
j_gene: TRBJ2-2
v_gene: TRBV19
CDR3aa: CASSQALSAGELFF
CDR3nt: TGTGCCAGTAGTCAGGCGTTGTCAGCCGGGGAGCTGTTTTTT

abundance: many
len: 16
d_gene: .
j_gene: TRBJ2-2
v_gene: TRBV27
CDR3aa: CASSFHRTLNTGELFF
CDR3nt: TGTGCCAGCAGTTTCCATCGGACTCTTAACACCGGGGAGCTGTTTTTT

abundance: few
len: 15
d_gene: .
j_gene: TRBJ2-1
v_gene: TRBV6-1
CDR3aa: CASSTGTGNYNEQFF
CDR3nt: TGTGCCAGCAGTACCGGGACTGGGAACTACAATGAGCAGTTCTTC

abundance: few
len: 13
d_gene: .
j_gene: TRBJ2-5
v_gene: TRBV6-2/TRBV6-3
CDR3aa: CASRRGHQETQYF
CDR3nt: TGTGCCAGCAGGAGGGGACATCAGGAGACCCAGTACTTC

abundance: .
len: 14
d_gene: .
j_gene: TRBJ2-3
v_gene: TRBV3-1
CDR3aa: CASSRWTATDTQYF
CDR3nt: TGTGCCAGCAGCCGTTGGACAGCCACAGATACGCAGTATTTT

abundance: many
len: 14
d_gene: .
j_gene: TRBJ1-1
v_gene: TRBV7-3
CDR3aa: CASSREGMNTEAFF
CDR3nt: TGTGCCAGCTCAAGGGAGGGGATGAACACTGAAGCTTTCTTT

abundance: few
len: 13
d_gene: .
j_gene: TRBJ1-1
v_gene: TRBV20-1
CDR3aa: CSAHGPTNTEAFF
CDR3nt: TGCAGTGCGCATGGACCGACGAACACTGAAGCTTTCTTT

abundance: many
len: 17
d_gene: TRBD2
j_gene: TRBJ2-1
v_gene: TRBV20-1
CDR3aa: CSARDMGTSRRVNEQFF
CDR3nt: TGCAGTGCTAGAGATATGGGGACTAGCCGGAGGGTCAATGAGCAGTTCTTC

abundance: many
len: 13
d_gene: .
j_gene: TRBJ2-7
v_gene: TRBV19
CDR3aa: CASSGSRNDEQYF
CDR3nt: TGTGCCAGTAGCGGGAGTAGGAACGACGAGCAGTACTTC

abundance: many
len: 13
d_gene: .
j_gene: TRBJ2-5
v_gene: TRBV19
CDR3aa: CASSVGTQETQYF
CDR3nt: TGTGCCAGTAGCGTGGGGACCCAAGAGACCCAGTACTTC

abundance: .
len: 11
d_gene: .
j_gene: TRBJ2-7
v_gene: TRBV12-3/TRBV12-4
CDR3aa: CASSRYYEQYF
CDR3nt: TGTGCCAGCAGCCGTTACTACGAGCAGTACTTC

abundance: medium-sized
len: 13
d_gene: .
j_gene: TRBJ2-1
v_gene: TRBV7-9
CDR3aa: CASSHGPNNEQFF
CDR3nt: TGTGCCAGCAGCCACGGTCCAAACAATGAGCAGTTCTTC

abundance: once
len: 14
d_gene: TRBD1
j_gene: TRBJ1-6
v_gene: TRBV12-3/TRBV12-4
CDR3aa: CASSLGDSLQSLHF
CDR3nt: TGTGCCAGCAGTTTAGGGGACAGCCTTCAATCCCTCCACTTT

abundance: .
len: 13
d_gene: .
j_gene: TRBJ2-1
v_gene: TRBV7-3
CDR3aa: CASSLNVQRQQFF
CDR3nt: TGTGCCAGCAGCTTAAATGTCCAGCGGCAGCAGTTCTTC

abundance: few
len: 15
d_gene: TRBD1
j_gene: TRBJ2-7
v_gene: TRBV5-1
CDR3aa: CASSETGVHLYEQYF
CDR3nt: TGCGCCAGCAGCGAAACAGGGGTCCATCTCTACGAGCAGTACTTC

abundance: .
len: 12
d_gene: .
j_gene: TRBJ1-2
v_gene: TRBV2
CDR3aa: CASRLPNYGYTF
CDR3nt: TGTGCCAGCAGACTCCCGAACTATGGCTACACCTTC

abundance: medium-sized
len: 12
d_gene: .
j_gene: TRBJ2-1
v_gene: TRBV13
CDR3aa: CASSLEVGEQFF
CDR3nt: TGTGCCAGCAGCTTAGAAGTAGGTGAGCAGTTCTTC

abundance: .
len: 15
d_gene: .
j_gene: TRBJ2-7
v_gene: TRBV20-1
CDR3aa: CSARGGQGYSDEQYF
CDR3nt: TGCAGTGCTAGAGGGGGACAAGGCTATAGCGACGAGCAGTACTTC

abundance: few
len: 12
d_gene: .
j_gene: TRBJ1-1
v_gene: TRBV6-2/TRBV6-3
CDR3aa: CATWRSGTEAFF
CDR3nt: TGTGCCACATGGAGGAGCGGGACTGAAGCTTTCTTT

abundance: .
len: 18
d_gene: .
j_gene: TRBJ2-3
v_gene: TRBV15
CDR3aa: CATSRDFDSGASTDTQYF
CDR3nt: TGTGCCACCAGCAGAGATTTTGATAGCGGAGCTAGCACAGATACGCAGTATTTT

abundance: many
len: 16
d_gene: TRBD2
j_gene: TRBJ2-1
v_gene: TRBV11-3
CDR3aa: CASSPSGGRTYNEQFF
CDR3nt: TGTGCCAGCAGCCCCTCGGGCGGGAGGACCTACAATGAGCAGTTCTTC

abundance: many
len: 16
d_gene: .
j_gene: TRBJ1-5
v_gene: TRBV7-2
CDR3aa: CASSLTTTHSNQPQHF
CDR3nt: TGTGCCAGCAGCTTAACGACAACTCATAGCAATCAGCCCCAGCATTTT

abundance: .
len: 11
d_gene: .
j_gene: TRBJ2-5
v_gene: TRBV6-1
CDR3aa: CASHGLETQYF
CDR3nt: TGTGCCAGTCACGGGCTGGAGACCCAGTACTTC

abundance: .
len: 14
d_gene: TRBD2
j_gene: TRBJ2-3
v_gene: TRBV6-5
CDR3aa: CASRREPSTDTQYF
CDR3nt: TGTGCCAGCAGGCGGGAGCCGAGCACAGATACGCAGTATTTT

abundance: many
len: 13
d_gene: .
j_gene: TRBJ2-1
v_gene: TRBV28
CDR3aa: CASSASYFNEQFF
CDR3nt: TGTGCCAGCAGTGCCTCTTACTTCAATGAGCAGTTCTTC